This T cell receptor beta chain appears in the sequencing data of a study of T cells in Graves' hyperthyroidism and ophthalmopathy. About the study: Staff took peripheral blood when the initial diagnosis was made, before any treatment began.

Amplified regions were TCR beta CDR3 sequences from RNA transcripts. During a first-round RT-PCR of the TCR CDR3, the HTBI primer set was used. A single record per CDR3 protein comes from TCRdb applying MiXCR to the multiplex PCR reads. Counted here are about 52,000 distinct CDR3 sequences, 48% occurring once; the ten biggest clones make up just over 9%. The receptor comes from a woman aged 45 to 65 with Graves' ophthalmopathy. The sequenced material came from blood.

The CDR3 DNA sequence: TGCAGCGTTGATATTACCCCCGGTAGAGGCTACACCTTC. It encodes CSVDITPGRGYTF. This sequence joins TRBV29-1 and TRBJ1-2; no definite D call. Germline loops: CDR1 SQVTM, CDR2 ANQGSEA. CDR3 size: 13 residues. V was pared by 3 bases and J by 8 bases, with 16 bases between.